This TCR beta chain is drawn from a study of beta chain features in type 1 diabetes. As for the study in general: The patients were much like the healthy donors in age, gender and cell yields. General observations from the study: The analysis here could not establish whether HLA type shapes TCRB rearrangement. Shortening that was moderate but significant affected the TCRB CDR3s of Type 1 diabetes patients in all four CD4+ subsets.

Between the trimmed V and J ends, which lost 7 bases and 1 base, there was a span of 10 bases. Per the germline V gene, CDR1 is SQVTM and CDR2 is ANQGSEA. The CDR3 runs 12 residues. Expressed TCRB transcripts were sequenced because the isolated RNA had all been reverse transcribed beforehand. Profiled with immunoSEQ multiplex PCR; TCRdb holds only in-frame clones, not every one. Of 250,000 to 350,000 clones in the sample, over 11% were seen once. Using CD45RO/CCR7/CD25/CD127/CD95/CD27, CD4+ naive, central memory, regulatory and stem cell-like memory cells were sorted. Points on this clone: Its antigen is currently unknown.

Material: naive CD4+ T cells from blood. This receptor was taken from a man aged 25-45 years with type 1 diabetes. The chain is built from TRBV29-1 and TRBJ1-2, with D perhaps TRBD1 (5 bases). Here the CDR3 reads CSAGGGNYGYTF. The CDR3 nucleotides are TGCAGCGCCGGGGGGGGTAACTATGGCTACACCTTC.